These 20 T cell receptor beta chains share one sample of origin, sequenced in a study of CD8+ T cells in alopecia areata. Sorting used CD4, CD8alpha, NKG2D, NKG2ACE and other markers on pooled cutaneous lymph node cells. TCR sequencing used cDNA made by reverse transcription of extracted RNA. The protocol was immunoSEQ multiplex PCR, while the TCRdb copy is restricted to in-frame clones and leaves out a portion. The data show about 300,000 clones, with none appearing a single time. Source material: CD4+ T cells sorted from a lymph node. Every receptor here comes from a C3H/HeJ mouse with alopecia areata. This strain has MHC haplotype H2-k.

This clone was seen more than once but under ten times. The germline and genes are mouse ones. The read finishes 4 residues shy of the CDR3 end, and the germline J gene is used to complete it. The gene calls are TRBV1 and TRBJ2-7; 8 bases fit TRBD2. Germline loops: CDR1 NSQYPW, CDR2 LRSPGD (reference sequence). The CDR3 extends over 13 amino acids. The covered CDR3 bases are TGCACCTGCAGTGGAAAGACTGGGGAT. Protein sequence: CTCSGKTGD. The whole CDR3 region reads CTCSGKTGDEQYF.

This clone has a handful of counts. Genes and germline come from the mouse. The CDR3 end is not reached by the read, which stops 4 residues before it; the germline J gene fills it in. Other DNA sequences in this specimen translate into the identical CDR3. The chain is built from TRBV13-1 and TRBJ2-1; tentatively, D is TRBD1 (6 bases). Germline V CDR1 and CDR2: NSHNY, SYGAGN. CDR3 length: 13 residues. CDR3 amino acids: CASSDRGRAEQFF. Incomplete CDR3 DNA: TGTGCCAGCAGTGACAGGGGACGAGCT.

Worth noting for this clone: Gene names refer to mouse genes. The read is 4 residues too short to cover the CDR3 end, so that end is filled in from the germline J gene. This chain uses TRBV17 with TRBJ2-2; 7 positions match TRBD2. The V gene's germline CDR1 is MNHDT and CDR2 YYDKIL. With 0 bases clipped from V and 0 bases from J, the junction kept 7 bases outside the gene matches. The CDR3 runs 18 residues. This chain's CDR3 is CASSRDNVGGSNTGQLYF. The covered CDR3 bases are TGTGCTAGCAGTAGAGATAACGTTGGGGGGTCAAACACCGGG.

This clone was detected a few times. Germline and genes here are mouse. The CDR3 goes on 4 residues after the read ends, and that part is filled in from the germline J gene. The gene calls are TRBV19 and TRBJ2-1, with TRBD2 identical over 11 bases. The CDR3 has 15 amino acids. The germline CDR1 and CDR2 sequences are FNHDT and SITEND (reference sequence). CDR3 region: CASSLTGGARAEQFF. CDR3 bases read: TGTGCCAGCAGTCTTACTGGGGGGGCGCGGGCT.

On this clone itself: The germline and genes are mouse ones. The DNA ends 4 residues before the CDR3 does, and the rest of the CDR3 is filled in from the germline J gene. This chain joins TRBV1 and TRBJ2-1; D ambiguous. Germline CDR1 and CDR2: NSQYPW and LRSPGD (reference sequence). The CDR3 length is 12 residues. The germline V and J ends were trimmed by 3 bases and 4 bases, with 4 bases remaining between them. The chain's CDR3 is CTCSAKYAEQFF. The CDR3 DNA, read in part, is TGCACCTGCAGTGCCAAGTATGCT.

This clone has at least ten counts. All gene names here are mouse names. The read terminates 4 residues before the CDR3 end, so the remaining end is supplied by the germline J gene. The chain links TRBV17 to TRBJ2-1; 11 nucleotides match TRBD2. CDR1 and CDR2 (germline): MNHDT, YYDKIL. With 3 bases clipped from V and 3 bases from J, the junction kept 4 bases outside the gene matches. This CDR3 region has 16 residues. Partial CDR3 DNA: TGTGCTAGCAGTAGGGGACTGGGGGCTCTCTATGCT. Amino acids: CASSRGLGALYA. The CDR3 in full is CASSRGLGALYAEQFF.

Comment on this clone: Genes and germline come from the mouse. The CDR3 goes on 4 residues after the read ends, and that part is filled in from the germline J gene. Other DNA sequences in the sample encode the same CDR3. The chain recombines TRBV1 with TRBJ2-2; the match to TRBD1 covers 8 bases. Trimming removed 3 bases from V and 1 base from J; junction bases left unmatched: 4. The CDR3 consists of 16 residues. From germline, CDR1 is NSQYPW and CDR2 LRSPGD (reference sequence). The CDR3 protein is CTCSAQGAGNTGQLYF. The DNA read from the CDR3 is TGCACCTGCAGTGCCCAGGGGGCGGGAAACACCGGG.

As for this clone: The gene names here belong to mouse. CDR3 DNA, as far as it was read: TGTGCCAGCAGCCAAGAGGCAGGGGGCGACTCC. It specifies CASSQEAGGDS. The entire CDR3 sequence reads CASSQEAGGDSDYTF. The chain carries TRBV5 and TRBJ1-2; TRBD1 matches at 8 bases. The CDR3 end is not reached by the read, which stops 4 residues before it; the germline J gene fills it in. There are 15 residues in the CDR3. The ends lost 0 bases at V and 3 bases at J; junction bases unmatched: 3. Germline CDR1 is LGHNA and CDR2 is YNLKQL (reference sequence).

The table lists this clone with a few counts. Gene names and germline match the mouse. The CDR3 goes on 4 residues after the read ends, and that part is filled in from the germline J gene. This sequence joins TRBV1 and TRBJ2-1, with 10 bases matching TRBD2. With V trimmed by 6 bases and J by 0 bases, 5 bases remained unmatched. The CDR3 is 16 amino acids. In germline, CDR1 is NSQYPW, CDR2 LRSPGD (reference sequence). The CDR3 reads CTCSPGLGPNYAEQFF. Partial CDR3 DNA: TGCACCTGCAGCCCGGGACTGGGGCCTAACTATGCT.

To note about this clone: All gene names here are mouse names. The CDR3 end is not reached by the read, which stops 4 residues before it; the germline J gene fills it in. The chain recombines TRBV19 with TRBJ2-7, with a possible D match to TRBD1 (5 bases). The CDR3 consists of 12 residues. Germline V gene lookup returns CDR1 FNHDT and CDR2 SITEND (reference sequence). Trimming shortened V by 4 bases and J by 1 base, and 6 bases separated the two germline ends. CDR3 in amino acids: CASSGQSYEQYF. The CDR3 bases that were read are TGTGCCAGCAGTGGACAATCCTAT. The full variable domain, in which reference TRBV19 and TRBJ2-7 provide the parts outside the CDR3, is GGIITQTPKFLIGQEGQKLTLKCQQNFNHDTMYWYRQDSGKGLRLIYYSITENDLQKGDLSEGYDASREKKSSFSLTVTSAQKNEMAVFLCASSGQSYEQYFGPGTRLTVL.

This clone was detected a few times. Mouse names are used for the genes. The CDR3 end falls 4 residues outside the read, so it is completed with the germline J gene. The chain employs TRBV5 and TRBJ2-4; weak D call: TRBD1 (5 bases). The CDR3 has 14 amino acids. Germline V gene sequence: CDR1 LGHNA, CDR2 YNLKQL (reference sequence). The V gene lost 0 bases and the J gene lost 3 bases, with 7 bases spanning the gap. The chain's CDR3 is CASSQDRAQNTLYF. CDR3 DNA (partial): TGTGCCAGCAGCCAAGACAGGGCCCAAAAC.

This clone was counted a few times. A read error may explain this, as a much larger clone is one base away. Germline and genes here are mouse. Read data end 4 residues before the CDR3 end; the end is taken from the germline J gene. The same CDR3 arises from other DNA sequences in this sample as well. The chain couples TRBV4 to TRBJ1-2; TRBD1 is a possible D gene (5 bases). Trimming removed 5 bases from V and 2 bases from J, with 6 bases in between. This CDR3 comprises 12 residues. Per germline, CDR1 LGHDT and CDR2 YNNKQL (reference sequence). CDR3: CASSPGNSDYTF. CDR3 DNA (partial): TGTGCCAGCAGCCCAGGGAACTCC.

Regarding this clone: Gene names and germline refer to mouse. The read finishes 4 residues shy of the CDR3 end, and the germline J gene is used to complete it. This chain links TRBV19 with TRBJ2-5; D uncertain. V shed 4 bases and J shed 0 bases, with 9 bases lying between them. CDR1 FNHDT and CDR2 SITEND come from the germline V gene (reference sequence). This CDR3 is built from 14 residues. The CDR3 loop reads CASSSTLNQDTQYF. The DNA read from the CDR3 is TGTGCCAGCAGTTCGACACTTAACCAAGAC.

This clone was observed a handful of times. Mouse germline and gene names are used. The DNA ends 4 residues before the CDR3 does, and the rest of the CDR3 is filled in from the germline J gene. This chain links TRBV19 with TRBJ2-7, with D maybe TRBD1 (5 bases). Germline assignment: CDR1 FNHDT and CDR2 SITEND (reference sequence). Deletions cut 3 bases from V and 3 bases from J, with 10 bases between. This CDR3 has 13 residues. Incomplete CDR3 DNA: TGTGCCAGCAGTACCCCGGACAACTAT. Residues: CASSTPDNY. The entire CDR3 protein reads CASSTPDNYEQYF.

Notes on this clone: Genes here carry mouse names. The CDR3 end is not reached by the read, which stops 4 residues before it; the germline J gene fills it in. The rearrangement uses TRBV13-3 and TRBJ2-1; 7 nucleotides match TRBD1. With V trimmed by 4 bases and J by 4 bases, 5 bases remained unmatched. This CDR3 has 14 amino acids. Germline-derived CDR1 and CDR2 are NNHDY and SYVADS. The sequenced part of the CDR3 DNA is TGTGCCAGCAGTCGGGACAGTATTTATGCT. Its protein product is CASSRDSIYA. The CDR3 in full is CASSRDSIYAEQFF.

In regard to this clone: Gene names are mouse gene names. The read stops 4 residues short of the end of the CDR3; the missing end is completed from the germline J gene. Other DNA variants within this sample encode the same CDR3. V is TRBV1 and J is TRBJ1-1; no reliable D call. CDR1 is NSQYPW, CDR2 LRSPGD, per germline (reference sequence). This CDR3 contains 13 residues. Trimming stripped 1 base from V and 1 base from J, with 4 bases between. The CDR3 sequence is CTCSAAQNTEVFF. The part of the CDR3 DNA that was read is TGCACCTGCAGTGCAGCACAAAACACA.

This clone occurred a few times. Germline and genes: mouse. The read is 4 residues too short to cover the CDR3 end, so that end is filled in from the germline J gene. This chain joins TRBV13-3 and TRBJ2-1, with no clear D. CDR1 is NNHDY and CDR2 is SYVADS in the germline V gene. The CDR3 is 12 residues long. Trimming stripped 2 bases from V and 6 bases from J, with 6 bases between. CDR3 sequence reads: CASSDSLAEQFF. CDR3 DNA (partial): TGTGCCAGCAGTGACTCCCTTGCT.

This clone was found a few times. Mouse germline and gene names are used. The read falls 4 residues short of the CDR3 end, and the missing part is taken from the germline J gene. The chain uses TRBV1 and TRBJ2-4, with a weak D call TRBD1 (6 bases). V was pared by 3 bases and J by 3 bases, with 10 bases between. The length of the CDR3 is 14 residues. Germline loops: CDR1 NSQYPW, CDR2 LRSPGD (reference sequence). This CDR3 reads CTCSAHRAQNTLYF. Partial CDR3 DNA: TGCACCTGCAGTGCGCACAGGGCCCAAAAC.

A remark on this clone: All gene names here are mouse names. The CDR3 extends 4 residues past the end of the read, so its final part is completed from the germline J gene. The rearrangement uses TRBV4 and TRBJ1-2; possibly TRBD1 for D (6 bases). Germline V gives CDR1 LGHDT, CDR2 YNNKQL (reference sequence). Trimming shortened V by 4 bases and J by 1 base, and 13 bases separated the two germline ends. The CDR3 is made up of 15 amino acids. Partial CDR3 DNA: TGTGCCAGCAGCTCCCAGGGGAGGCAAAACTCC. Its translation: CASSSQGRQNS. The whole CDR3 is CASSSQGRQNSDYTF.

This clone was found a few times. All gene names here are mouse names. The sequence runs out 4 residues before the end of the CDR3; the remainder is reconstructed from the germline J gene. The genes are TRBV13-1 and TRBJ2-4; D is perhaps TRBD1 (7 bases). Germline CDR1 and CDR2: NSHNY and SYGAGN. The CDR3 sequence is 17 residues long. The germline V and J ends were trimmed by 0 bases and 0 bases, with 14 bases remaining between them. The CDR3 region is CASSDGGGDYSQNTLYF. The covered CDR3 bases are TGTGCCAGCAGTGATGGAGGGGGCGATTATAGTCAAAAC.